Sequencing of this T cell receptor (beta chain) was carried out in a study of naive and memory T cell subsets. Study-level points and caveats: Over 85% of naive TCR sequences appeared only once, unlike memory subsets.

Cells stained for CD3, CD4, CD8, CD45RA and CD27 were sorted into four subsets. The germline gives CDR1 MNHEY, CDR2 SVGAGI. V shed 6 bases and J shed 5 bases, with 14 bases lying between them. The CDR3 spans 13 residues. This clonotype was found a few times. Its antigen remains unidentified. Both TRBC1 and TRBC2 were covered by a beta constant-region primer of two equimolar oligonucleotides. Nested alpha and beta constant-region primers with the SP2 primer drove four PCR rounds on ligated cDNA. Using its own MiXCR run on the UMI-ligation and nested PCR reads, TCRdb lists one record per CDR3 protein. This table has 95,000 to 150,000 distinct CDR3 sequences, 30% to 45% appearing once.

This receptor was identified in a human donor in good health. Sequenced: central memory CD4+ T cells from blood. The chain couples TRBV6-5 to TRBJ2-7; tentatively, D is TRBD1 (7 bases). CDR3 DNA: TGTGCCAGCAGGAGACAGGGAGGAGACGAGCAGTACTTC. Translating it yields CASRRQGGDEQYF.